One sample yielded the 27 T cell receptor beta chains listed below, sequenced in a study of T cell repertoires in cytomegalovirus infection. TCRdb processed the reads anew with MiXCR; each CDR3 protein has one entry. The sample contains around 180,000 distinct CDR3 sequences, roughly 28% of which appear only once. Sequenced input: PBMCs. The source of these receptors is a human donor in good health (CMV status not recorded). Some clones in this sample may be carry-over from other donors' samples.

The chain links TRBV5-1 to TRBJ2-7; TRBD2 might be the D (6 bases). The CDR3 sequence is 14 residues long. The ends were cut back, 1 base at V and 3 bases at J, with 11 bases in the middle. Germline V gene data show CDR1 as SGHRS and CDR2 as YFSETQ. The CDR3 loop reads CASSLRGSGYEQYF. The CDR3 nucleotides read TGCGCCAGCAGCTTGCGGGGGAGCGGCTACGAGCAGTACTTC.

The chain uses TRBV5-4 and TRBJ1-2; TRBD1 agrees at 8 bases. V lost 3 bases to trimming and J lost 8 bases; unmatched junction nucleotides: 6. Germline CDR1 reads SGHNT; CDR2 reads YYREEE (reference sequence). This CDR3 region has 13 residues. CDR3 sequence: CASSSGQGGGYTF. The CDR3 region has the DNA TGTGCCAGCAGCTCCGGACAGGGAGGCGGCTACACCTTC.

The table lists this clonotype with many counts. J is TRBJ2-6 and V is TRBV7-8, with 8 positions matching TRBD1. CDR1 SGHVS and CDR2 FQNEAQ come from the germline V gene. V lost 2 bases to trimming and J lost 2 bases; unmatched junction nucleotides: 17. The length of the CDR3 is 21 residues. CDR3 DNA: TGTGCCAGCAGCTTATTGAGGGGGTGGACAGGGATTAAGACTGGGGCCAACGTCCTGACTTTC. It yields the protein CASSLLRGWTGIKTGANVLTF.

The sample holds a few counts of this clonotype. This chain links TRBV11-2 with TRBJ1-5, with TRBD1 as a possible D gene (6 bases). From germline, CDR1 is SGHAT and CDR2 FQNNGV. This CDR3 has 15 amino acids. Trimming stripped 1 base from V and 7 bases from J, with 14 bases between. CDR3 protein: CASSLGGGEGQPQHF. The CDR3 DNA reads TGTGCCAGCAGCTTAGGGGGGGGCGAGGGACAGCCCCAGCATTTT.

This clonotype was seen more than once but under ten times. The J gene is TRBJ1-1, the V gene TRBV12-3 or TRBV12-4; TRBD1 is a possible D gene (6 bases). Trimming left V 7 bases short and J 7 bases short, with 13 bases between. The CDR3 contains 12 residues. The CDR3 DNA is TGTGCCAGCAACCCGGAGGGGGGTGAAGCTTTCTTT. Residues: CASNPEGGEAFF.

The genes are TRBV7-3 and TRBJ2-6; 8 nucleotides agree with TRBD1. Germline trimming cut 5 bases from V and 0 bases from J; bases unmatched to any gene: 9. The CDR3 is 18 amino acids. Germline values: CDR1 SGHTA, CDR2 FQGTGA. Here the CDR3 reads CASSPQGALASGANVLTF. Written as DNA, the CDR3 is TGTGCCAGCAGCCCGCAGGGGGCGCTGGCCTCTGGGGCCAACGTCCTGACTTTC. The complete variable domain, with remaining parts taken from reference TRBV7-3 and TRBJ2-6, reads GAGVSQTPSNKVTEKGKYVELRCDPISGHTALYWYRQSLGQGPEFLIYFQGTGAADDSGLPNDRFFAVRPEGSVSTLKIQRTERGDSAVYLCASSPQGALASGANVLTFGAGSRLTVL.

This clonotype was found once. This may be a read error, as it is one base from a much larger clone. Since the CDR3 does not end with the conserved phenylalanine or tryptophan, this likely comes from a read error. The chain has TRBV7-6 and TRBJ2-5; weak D call: TRBD1 (6 bases). Trimming shortened V by 2 bases and J by 5 bases, and 21 bases separated the two germline ends. CDR1 SGHVS and CDR2 FNYEAQ come from the germline V gene. This CDR3 is built from 17 residues. The CDR3 DNA follows: TGTGCCAGCAGCTTATTCCAGGGACACGGCTCGAGGGAGACCCAGTACTTA. Translating gives CASSLFQGHGSRETQYL.

This clonotype was counted many times. The chain is built from TRBV12-3 or TRBV12-4 and TRBJ2-7; 8 nucleotides align to TRBD1. The V and J ends lost 4 bases and 2 bases, in that order; junction bases with no gene match: 4. CDR3 length: 14 amino acids. CDR3 sequence reads: CASSSDRDPYEQYF. The CDR3 DNA is TGTGCCAGCAGTTCGGACAGGGATCCCTACGAGCAGTACTTC.

This clonotype has a handful of counts. The J gene is TRBJ1-5, the V gene TRBV6-5, with a possible D match to TRBD1 (5 bases). Germline lookup yields CDR1 MNHEY and CDR2 SVGAGI. The CDR3 totals 14 residues. Trimming took off 6 bases at V and 3 bases at J, with 12 bases between the two ends. DNA of the CDR3: TGTGCCAGCAGACGTCAGGGTGACAATCAGCCCCAGCATTTT. Its translation: CASRRQGDNQPQHF.

This clonotype was seen a handful of times. This rearrangement joins TRBV7-2 to TRBJ2-5; D is uncertain. V shed 1 base and J shed 7 bases, with 19 bases lying between them. The CDR3 runs 16 residues. Germline CDR1 reads SGHTA; CDR2 reads FQGNSA. CDR3 protein: CASSLVAPRFHGTQYF. The CDR3 DNA is TGTGCCAGCAGCTTAGTGGCCCCACGGTTTCACGGGACCCAGTACTTC. The full variable domain, its missing parts supplied by reference TRBV7-2 and TRBJ2-5, is GAGVSQSPSNKVTEKGKDVELRCDPISGHTALYWYRQSLGQGLEFLIYFQGNSAPDKSGLPSDRFSAERTGGSVSTLTIQRTQQEDSAVYLCASSLVAPRFHGTQYFGPGTRLLVL.

This clonotype has a handful of counts. This chain links TRBV4-1 with TRBJ2-7, with a tentative D call TRBD2 (7 bases). The CDR3 extends over 18 amino acids. Trimming pared 1 base from V and 2 bases from J, leaving 21 bases between. Germline V gives CDR1 MGHRA, CDR2 YSYEKL. CDR3 residues: CASSQVERERGSTYEQYF. DNA of the CDR3: TGCGCCAGCAGCCAAGTGGAGCGGGAAAGGGGGAGTACCTACGAGCAGTACTTC.

This clonotype was seen a few times. This chain's CDR3 is CASSFLESPLHF. For the CDR3, the DNA is TGTGCCAGCAGTTTCCTTGAGTCACCCCTCCACTTT. This sequence joins TRBV12-3 or TRBV12-4 and TRBJ1-6; unclear D gene. Trimming removed 3 bases at V and 10 bases at J, with 7 bases between. The CDR3 totals 12 residues.

V usage is TRBV20-1 and J usage is TRBJ2-5; 10 bases agree with TRBD2. The junction had 6 bases not matched to a gene; V was cut back by 0 bases and J by 2 bases. The CDR3 is 16 amino acids. CDR1 and CDR2 (germline): DFQATT, SNEGSKA (reference sequence). The CDR3 coding sequence is TGCAGTGCTAGAGATTGGGCTAGCGGGGGACAAGAGACCCAGTACTTC. Translated, it gives CSARDWASGGQETQYF.

V and J are TRBV20-1 and TRBJ1-5; 7 nucleotides align to TRBD1. Per the germline V gene, CDR1 is DFQATT and CDR2 is SNEGSKA (reference sequence). The CDR3 runs 15 residues. Unmatched junction bases numbered 7, after V lost 0 bases and J lost 5 bases. CDR3 region: CSARDPGGGYQPQHF. As DNA, the CDR3 is TGCAGTGCTAGAGATCCAGGGGGTGGGTATCAGCCCCAGCATTTT.

The chain employs TRBV12-3 or TRBV12-4 and TRBJ1-1; D is possibly TRBD1 (5 bases). This CDR3 has 14 residues. The germline V and J ends were trimmed by 6 bases and 7 bases, with 18 bases remaining between them. CDR3 nucleotide sequence: TGTGCCAGCAGCCCTTCTGGGGGGAGTATTGAAGCTTTCTTT. Translation gives CASSPSGGSIEAFF.

This chain uses TRBV6-1 with TRBJ1-5; the D gene is possibly TRBD1 (5 bases). Trimming took off 5 bases at V and 4 bases at J, with 9 bases between the two ends. CDR1 and CDR2 (germline): MNHNS, SASEGT. The CDR3 is made up of 13 amino acids. The CDR3 loop reads CASSLWGNQPQHF. In nucleotides, the CDR3 is TGTGCCAGCAGTCTGTGGGGGAATCAGCCCCAGCATTTT.

The rearrangement joins TRBV9 to TRBJ1-2; no clear D. Germline V CDR1 and CDR2: SGDLS, YYNGEE. CDR3 length: 13 amino acids. The V end was cut by 6 bases, the J end by 8 bases, with 17 bases between. CDR3 sequence reads: CASTREGETGYTF. As DNA, the CDR3 is TGTGCCAGCACTAGAGAAGGCGAAACCGGCTACACCTTC.

V is TRBV6-1 and J is TRBJ2-7; D is undetermined. Germline-derived CDR1 and CDR2 are MNHNS and SASEGT. Trimming cost V 1 base and J 6 bases, with 16 bases left between them. CDR3 length: 15 amino acids. CDR3 nucleotide sequence: TGTGCCAGCAGTGAAGGGGGTGCATGGGCCTGCGAGCAGTACTTC. Translating gives CASSEGGAWACEQYF.

V gene TRBV7-3 combines with J gene TRBJ2-1; D is ambiguous. The CDR3 is 11 amino acids. Germline CDR1 SGHTA, CDR2 FQGTGA. V gave up 5 bases and J gave up 9 bases, with 8 bases separating them. The CDR3: CASSGNGEQFF. The CDR3, as DNA: TGTGCCAGCAGCGGAAATGGTGAGCAGTTCTTC.

This clonotype was seen more than once but under ten times. This chain connects TRBV14 to TRBJ1-3, with D unresolved. Trimming removed 1 base at V and 9 bases at J, with 4 bases between. Germline values: CDR1 SGHDN, CDR2 FVKESK. There are 11 residues in the CDR3. The DNA for the CDR3 is TGTGCCAGCAGCCAAGGGAGCACCATATATTTT. Translated, it gives CASSQGSTIYF.

This chain connects TRBV20-1 to TRBJ2-3; D might be TRBD2 (6 bases). The germline V gene has CDR1 DFQATT and CDR2 SNEGSKA (reference sequence). CDR3 size: 16 residues. Trimming took off 2 bases at V and 1 base at J, with 16 bases between the two ends. This chain's CDR3 is CSARPLLGGGTDTQYF. Here the CDR3 DNA reads TGCAGTGCTAGACCCTTACTTGGCGGGGGCACAGATACGCAGTATTTT.

This clonotype was counted at least ten times. V gene TRBV7-2 combines with J gene TRBJ1-5; a weak D match, TRBD1 (6 bases). V was cut by 2 bases and J by 7 bases, with 15 bases left in between. The CDR3 totals 15 residues. Germline lookup yields CDR1 SGHTA and CDR2 FQGNSA. The DNA of the CDR3 is TGTGCCAGCAGCTTACGATTGGGGGCCGGGCAGCCCCAGCATTTT. Encoded protein: CASSLRLGAGQPQHF. The full variable domain, in which reference TRBV7-2 and TRBJ1-5 provide the parts outside the CDR3, is GAGVSQSPSNKVTEKGKDVELRCDPISGHTALYWYRQSLGQGLEFLIYFQGNSAPDKSGLPSDRFSAERTGGSVSTLTIQRTQQEDSAVYLCASSLRLGAGQPQHFGDGTRLSIL.

V and J are TRBV2 and TRBJ1-1, with TRBD1 matching 7 bases. Germline loops: CDR1 SNHLY, CDR2 FYNNEI. The CDR3 consists of 13 residues. J was trimmed by 4 bases and V by 5 bases; bases with no gene match: 4. The CDR3 nucleotides read TGTGCCAGCAGTCCGGACAGGCTCACTGAAGCTTTCTTT. Translating gives CASSPDRLTEAFF.

This clonotype was detected a few times. In nucleotides, the CDR3 is TGCAGTGTTTTCGTGACAGGGGGAGAAAAACTGTTTTTT. Translating gives CSVFVTGGEKLFF. The rearrangement uses TRBV29-1 and TRBJ1-4, with 9 bases aligning to TRBD1. This CDR3 is built from 13 residues. CDR1 SQVTM and CDR2 ANQGSEA come from the germline V gene.

J is TRBJ2-1 and V is TRBV29-1; no reliable D call. The ends were cut back, 4 bases at V and 7 bases at J, with 14 bases in the middle. This CDR3 region has 13 residues. The germline V gene has CDR1 SQVTM and CDR2 ANQGSEA. The CDR3, as DNA: TGCAGCGTTGTGGCCCATGACCTTAATGAGCAGTTCTTC. Its translation is CSVVAHDLNEQFF.

At least ten counts were recorded for this clonotype. The CDR3 DNA reads TGTGCCAGCAGCTTAGGACGGACAAGCTCCTACGAGCAGTACTTC. Its protein is CASSLGRTSSYEQYF. The gene calls are TRBV7-2 and TRBJ2-7; possible D gene TRBD1, 5 bases. V lost 1 base and J 0 bases, leaving 10 bases between the germline ends. Germline CDR1 is SGHTA and CDR2 is FQGNSA. The CDR3 has 15 residues.

The chain carries TRBV12-3 or TRBV12-4 and TRBJ1-5; maybe TRBD1 (5 bases). Trimming removed 6 bases at V and 4 bases at J, with 13 bases between. The CDR3 totals 14 residues. The CDR3 sequence: CASSRDSPNQPQHF. The CDR3 DNA is TGTGCCAGCAGCAGAGACAGCCCGAATCAGCCCCAGCATTTT.